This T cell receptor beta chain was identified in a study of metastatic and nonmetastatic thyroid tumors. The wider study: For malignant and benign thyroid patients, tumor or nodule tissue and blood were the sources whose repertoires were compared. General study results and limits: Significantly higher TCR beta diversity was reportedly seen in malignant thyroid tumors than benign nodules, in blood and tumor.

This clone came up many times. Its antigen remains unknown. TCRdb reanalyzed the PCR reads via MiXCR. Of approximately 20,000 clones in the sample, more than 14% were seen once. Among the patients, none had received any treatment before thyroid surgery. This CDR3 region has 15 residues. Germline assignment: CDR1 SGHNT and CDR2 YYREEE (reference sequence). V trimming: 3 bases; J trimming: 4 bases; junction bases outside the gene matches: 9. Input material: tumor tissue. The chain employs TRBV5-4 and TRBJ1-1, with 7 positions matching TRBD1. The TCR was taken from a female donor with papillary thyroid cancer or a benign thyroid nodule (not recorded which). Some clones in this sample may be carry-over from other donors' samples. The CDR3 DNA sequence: TGTGCCAGCAGCTCCCCCCGACAGGGTGGCACTGAAGCTTTCTTT. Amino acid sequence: CASSSPRQGGTEAFF.